The 13 T cell receptor beta chains below all came from one sample that was sequenced in a study of T cells after yellow fever vaccination (dated by TCRdb to about 2019). The sample's treatment or condition, from its label and the paper: live attenuated yellow fever vaccine strain. The method behind the library was 5' RACE. Instrument on record: Illumina HiSeq 2500. TCRdb reran the public reads through fastp at Q25 and MiXCR, keeping productive beta chains. CDR3 protein sequences are deduplicated, and each keeps its most common genes and DNA. Here the sample has some 160,000 distinct CDR3 sequences; around 7.2% occur a single time. The ten largest clones represent more than 2.5% of the sample. Sequences were derived from CD4+ T cells sorted from PBMCs, sampled 4 to 5 days after the first yellow fever vaccination. These receptors all come from a man younger than 35 who received the YFV17D yellow fever vaccine.

CDR3 sequence reads: CASSQVSAHPYNEQFF. The CDR3 DNA reads TGTGCCAGCAGCCAAGTATCCGCTCACCCTTACAATGAGCAGTTCTTC. The chain uses TRBV14 and TRBJ2-1; D is uncertain. V was cut by 1 base and J by 4 bases, with 14 bases left in between. CDR3 size: 16 residues. Per the germline V gene, CDR1 is SGHDN and CDR2 is FVKESK. The variable domain in full, completed from reference TRBV14 and TRBJ2-1, reads EAGVTQFPSHSVIEKGQTVTLRCDPISGHDNLYWYRRVMGKEIKFLLHFVKESKQDESGMPNNRFLAERTGGTYSTLKVQPAELEDSGVYFCASSQVSAHPYNEQFFGPGTRLTVL.

The V and J genes are TRBV7-2 and TRBJ1-1; D unresolved. V gave up 2 bases and J gave up 4 bases, with 20 bases separating them. The CDR3 is 17 residues long. From germline, CDR1 is SGHTA and CDR2 FQGNSA. The CDR3 region is CASSLPRRVGLGTEAFF. The CDR3 DNA is TGTGCCAGCAGCTTACCCCGGCGGGTGGGCTTGGGCACTGAAGCTTTCTTT.

This clonotype was picked up many times. The chain has TRBV5-1 and TRBJ1-1; D perhaps matches TRBD1 (5 bases). V was shortened by 2 bases and J by 4 bases, with 12 bases between the two germline ends. The CDR3 is 14 residues long. The V gene's germline CDR1 is SGHRS and CDR2 YFSETQ. CDR3 residues: CASSFTQGTTEAFF. The DNA of the CDR3 is TGCGCCAGCAGCTTCACCCAGGGTACCACTGAAGCTTTCTTT.

This clonotype is labeled medium-sized. Here the CDR3 DNA reads TGTGCCAGCAAAATTTACAGGTTTCAAGGGGTGCTATTCACCGGGGAGCTGTTTTTT. It specifies CASKIYRFQGVLFTGELFF. The rearrangement uses TRBV12-3 or TRBV12-4 and TRBJ2-2, with D possibly TRBD1 on 5 matching bases. The length of the CDR3 is 19 residues. V gave up 7 bases and J gave up 4 bases, with 28 bases separating them.

In its sample, this clonotype was seen many times. The rearrangement joins TRBV12-3 or TRBV12-4 to TRBJ1-5; TRBD1 matches 7 bases. With V trimmed by 6 bases and J by 5 bases, 7 bases remained unmatched. The CDR3 is made up of 14 amino acids. Here the CDR3 DNA reads TGTGCCAGCAGCAAGACAGGGACCTATCAGCCCCAGCATTTT. Translated, it gives CASSKTGTYQPQHF.

The J gene is TRBJ2-3, the V gene TRBV7-2, with TRBD2 matching 14 bases. This CDR3 has 16 residues. The germline gives CDR1 SGHTA, CDR2 FQGNSA. V shed 5 bases and J 3 bases; nucleotides not matched to a gene: 4. CDR3 protein: CASSPTSGGGTDTQYF. The DNA of the CDR3 is TGTGCCAGCAGCCCGACTAGCGGGGGGGGGACAGATACGCAGTATTTT. Supplemented by reference TRBV7-2 and TRBJ2-3, the full variable domain reads GAGVSQSPSNKVTEKGKDVELRCDPISGHTALYWYRQSLGQGLEFLIYFQGNSAPDKSGLPSDRFSAERTGGSVSTLTIQRTQQEDSAVYLCASSPTSGGGTDTQYFGPGTRLTVL.

The genes are TRBV20-1 and TRBJ2-6; D is possibly TRBD1 (5 bases). This CDR3 contains 16 residues. V was pared by 3 bases and J by 1 base, with 13 bases between. The V gene's germline CDR1 is DFQATT and CDR2 SNEGSKA (reference sequence). CDR3 sequence reads: CSASRRALSGANVLTF. The CDR3 bases are TGCAGTGCTAGTCGCAGGGCGCTATCTGGGGCCAACGTCCTGACTTTC.

This clonotype was found many times. No DNA is shown, since the ends of the CDR3 on it are uncertain; the CDR3 is the one TCRdb lists. The chain has TRBV12-5 and TRBJ2-1. Germline lookup yields CDR1 LGHNT and CDR2 FRNRAP. The CDR3 is 14 residues long, ends included. The CDR3 loop is CASGFGDGVGEQFF.

This clonotype was seen many times. The rearrangement joins TRBV20-1 to TRBJ1-2; TRBD1 might be the D (6 bases). V lost 6 bases to trimming and J lost 4 bases, with 12 bases between them. The CDR3 runs to 12 residues. Germline assignment: CDR1 DFQATT and CDR2 SNEGSKA (reference sequence). Written as DNA, the CDR3 is TGCAGTGCCAGGGTGGGGGCCTATGGCTACACCTTC. It codes for CSARVGAYGYTF.

In this sample, this clonotype turned up many times. The rearrangement joins TRBV25-1 to TRBJ2-3; TRBD1 might be the D (5 bases). V lost 3 bases, J lost 2 bases, and 9 bases lay in between. Per germline, CDR1 MGHDK and CDR2 SYGVNS. This CDR3 has 14 amino acids. The CDR3 sequence is CASSDPGNTDTQYF. CDR3 sequence (DNA): TGTGCCAGCAGTGATCCAGGGAACACAGATACGCAGTATTTT.

V usage is TRBV20-1 and J usage is TRBJ1-5; the D gene is possibly TRBD1 (6 bases). The CDR3 extends over 16 amino acids. Between the trimmed V and J ends, which lost 3 bases and 3 bases, there was a span of 18 bases. Germline V gene data show CDR1 as DFQATT and CDR2 as SNEGSKA (reference sequence). CDR3 protein: CSASQLGGHNNQPQHF. Here the CDR3 DNA reads TGCAGTGCTAGTCAATTGGGGGGGCATAACAATCAGCCCCAGCATTTT.

This clonotype showed up just a few times. The CDR3 spells CASSPAGGNRRNEKLFF. The CDR3 DNA is TGCGCCAGCAGCCCCGCGGGGGGCAATCGGCGAAATGAAAAACTGTTTTTT. V gene TRBV4-3 combines with J gene TRBJ1-4; possibly TRBD1 for D (6 bases). This CDR3 has 17 amino acids. In germline, CDR1 is LGHNA, CDR2 YSLEER. V lost 4 bases and J 5 bases, leaving 20 bases between the germline ends.

The chain couples TRBV9 to TRBJ1-6, with 9 bases that match TRBD1. The length of the CDR3 is 15 residues. Germline values: CDR1 SGDLS, CDR2 YYNGEE. Trimming removed 3 bases from V and 10 bases from J; junction bases left unmatched: 8. The CDR3 DNA reads as TGTGCCAGCAGCGAGAGGGGACAGGGTGTGTCACCCCTCCACTTT. Its translation is CASSERGQGVSPLHF.